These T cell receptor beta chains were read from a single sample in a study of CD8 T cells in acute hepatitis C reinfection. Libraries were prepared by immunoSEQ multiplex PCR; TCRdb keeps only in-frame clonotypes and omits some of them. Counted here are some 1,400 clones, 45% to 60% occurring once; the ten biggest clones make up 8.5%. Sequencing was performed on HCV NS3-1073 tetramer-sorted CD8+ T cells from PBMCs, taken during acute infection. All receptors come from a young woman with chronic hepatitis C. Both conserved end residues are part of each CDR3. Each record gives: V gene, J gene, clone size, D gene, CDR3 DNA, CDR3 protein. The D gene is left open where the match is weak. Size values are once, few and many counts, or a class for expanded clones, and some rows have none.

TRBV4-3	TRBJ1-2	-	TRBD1	TGCGCCAGCAGCCAAGTTGAGGGGGCGCCTGGCTACACCTTC	CASSQVEGAPGYTF
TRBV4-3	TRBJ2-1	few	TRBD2	TGCGCCAGCAGCCAAGAACCTCATGGGACTAGCGGGGGGGGGAATGAGCAGTTCTTC	CASSQEPHGTSGGGNEQFF
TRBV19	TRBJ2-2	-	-	TGTGCCAGTAGTAGAGAGGTGGCTGCTCCCGGGGAGCTGTTTTTT	CASSREVAAPGELFF
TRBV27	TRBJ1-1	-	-	TGTGCCAGCAGTCCCCCCGGTACACACACTGAAGCTTTCTTT	CASSPPGTHTEAFF
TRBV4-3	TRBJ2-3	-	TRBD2	TGCGCCAGCAGCCAAGAAATAGCGGCGGGGGGTGGAGATACGCAGTATTTT	CASSQEIAAGGGDTQYF
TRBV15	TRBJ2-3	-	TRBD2	TGTGCCACCAGCACCCAAGCGGGGGGGACAGATACGCAGTATTTT	CATSTQAGGTDTQYF
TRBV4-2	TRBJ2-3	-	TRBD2	TGTGCCAGCAGCCAGCTTCCCCGTGGGAGCGGGGGCGCCGATAGAACAGATACGCAGTATTTT	CASSQLPRGSGGADRTDTQYF
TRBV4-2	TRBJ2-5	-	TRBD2	TGTGCCAGCAGCCATGTAACTAGCGGGGGGTACATGGAGACCCAGTACTTC	CASSHVTSGGYMETQYF
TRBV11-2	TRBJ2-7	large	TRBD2	TGTGCCAGCAGCTTAGAGGTGGCAGCAGGTGGGGGGGACGAGCAGTACTTC	CASSLEVAAGGGDEQYF
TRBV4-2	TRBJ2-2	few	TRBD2	TGTGCCAGCAGCCAAGAAGTGACTAGCGGGGGGGCCCCCGCCGGGGAGCTGTTTTTT	CASSQEVTSGGAPAGELFF
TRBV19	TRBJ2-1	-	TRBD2	TGTGCCAGTAAGGAACTAGCGGGGGGTGGACTATACAATGAGCAGTTCTTC	CASKELAGGGLYNEQFF
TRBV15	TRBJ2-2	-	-	TGTGCCACCAGCATTCCGTTGGGCCTTCTGAAAAACACCGGGGAGCTGTTTTTT	CATSIPLGLLKNTGELFF
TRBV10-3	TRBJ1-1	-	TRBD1	TGTGCCATCAGTGAGGGGACAGGGGTGGCTCTAAGGGCTGAAGCTTTCTTT	CAISEGTGVALRAEAFF
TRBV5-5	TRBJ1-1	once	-	TGTGCCAGCAGCTTAGACAGAGACATGAACACTGAAGCTTTCTTT	CASSLDRDMNTEAFF